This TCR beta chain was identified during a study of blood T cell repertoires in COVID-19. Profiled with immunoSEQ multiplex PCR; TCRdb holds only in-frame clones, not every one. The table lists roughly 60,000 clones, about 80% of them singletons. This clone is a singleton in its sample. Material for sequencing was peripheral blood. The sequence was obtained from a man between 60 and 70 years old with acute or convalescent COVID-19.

The CDR3 DNA is TGCGCCAGCAGTCACTGCGACCCCACCCTAGGCAACGAGCAGTACTTC. The encoded protein is CASSHCDPTLGNEQYF. The chain couples TRBV23-1 to TRBJ2-7; no clear D gene. TRBV23-1 is designated an ORF whose function remains uncertain. Trimming took 3 bases from V and 5 from J, leaving 20 bases between them. The length of the CDR3 is 16 residues.